This T cell receptor beta chain was recorded in a study of blood T cell repertoires in COVID-19. Study as a whole: PBMCs, B-cell-depleted T cells, or T cells were the source of the cDNA or gDNA that made up the material.

Trimming cost V 10 bases and J 3 bases; bases outside gene matches: 10. This CDR3 region has 14 residues. Some clones are missing from TCRdb's copy, which holds only in-frame ones; the method was immunoSEQ multiplex PCR. The table has more than 250,000 clones, almost 90% seen once. Sequenced input: PBMCs or T cells enriched from blood (not recorded which). The sequence was collected from a woman under 30 with acute COVID-19. This chain links TRBV6-7 with TRBJ2-7; TRBD1 matches at 9 bases. TRBV6-7 falls under the ORF class, with uncertain function. The CDR3 here is CATRPGQGVYEQYF. Written as DNA, the CDR3 is TGTGCCACCAGACCGGGACAGGGAGTCTACGAGCAGTACTTC.